A single sample gave rise to the 8 T cell receptor beta chains below, sequenced in a study of blood T cell repertoires in COVID-19. Only in-frame clones appear in the TCRdb table, and some are missing; sequencing was by immunoSEQ multiplex PCR. The sample lists approximately 220,000 clones; 65% to 90% were seen once. Source material: PBMCs or T cells enriched from blood (not recorded which). All receptors derive from a woman between 35 and 50 years old with acute COVID-19.

This chain connects TRBV7-5 to TRBJ2-1; TRBD1 is the table's D call, not checked against the DNA. TRBV7-5 represents a pseudogene. This CDR3 comprises 17 residues. The CDR3 DNA is TGTGTCAGAAGCTCGAGGACAGGGGTGTATTCCTACAATGAGCAGTTCTTC. Residues: CVRSSRTGVYSYNEQFF.

The rearrangement uses TRBV7-7 and TRBJ2-2, with TRBD2 identical over 7 bases. Germline V gene data show CDR1 as SSHAT and CDR2 as FNYEAQ (reference sequence). The CDR3 sequence is 15 residues long. V was clipped by 5 bases and J by 4 bases; unmatched bases: 7. The CDR3 region is CASSDPSGPTGELFF. CDR3 nucleotide sequence: TGTGCCAGCAGCGATCCTAGCGGACCCACCGGGGAGCTGTTTTTT.

This chain joins TRBV5-1 and TRBJ2-3; TRBD1 matches 8 bases. The CDR3 is 14 amino acids. V lost 5 bases, J lost 4 bases, and 6 bases stayed unmatched. CDR1 is SGHRS and CDR2 is YFSETQ in the germline V gene. CDR3 coding DNA: TGCGCCAGCAGATGGACAGGGTTCGCAGATACGCAGTATTTT. Translating gives CASRWTGFADTQYF. Combining the CDR3 with reference TRBV5-1 and TRBJ2-3 gives the whole variable domain KAGVTQTPRYLIKTRGQQVTLSCSPISGHRSVSWYQQTPGQGLQFLFEYFSETQRNKGNFPGRFSGRQFSNSRSEMNVSTLELGDSALYLCASRWTGFADTQYFGPGTRLTVL.

This chain links TRBV5-1 with TRBJ1-2; D is unresolved. The CDR3 totals 14 residues. Germline CDR1 reads SGHRS; CDR2 reads YFSETQ. The V and J ends lost 3 bases and 6 bases respectively, with 15 bases between them. The DNA for the CDR3 is TGCGCCAGCAGCTACACCGGGGAAACCAATGGCTACACCTTC. This sequence encodes CASSYTGETNGYTF.

The V gene is TRBV28, the J gene TRBJ2-1; 10 positions agree with TRBD2. Germline-derived CDR1 and CDR2 are MDHEN and SYDVKM. Trimming removed 5 bases from V and 8 bases from J; junction bases left unmatched: 6. The CDR3 totals 14 residues. CDR3 sequence: CASSTGTSVYEQFF. The CDR3 bases are TGTGCCAGCAGTACCGGGACTAGCGTATATGAGCAGTTCTTC.

This clone was seen just once. The chain combines TRBV28 with TRBJ2-5; 9 nucleotides align to TRBD2. Trimming removed 2 bases from V and 5 bases from J; junction bases left unmatched: 12. The CDR3 has 17 residues. Germline V gives CDR1 MDHEN, CDR2 SYDVKM. This CDR3 is CASSLGVAGEFRETQYF. The CDR3, as DNA: TGTGCCAGCAGTTTAGGGGTAGCGGGAGAATTTCGGGAGACCCAGTACTTC.

The chain couples TRBV18 to TRBJ2-1; D might be TRBD2 (5 bases). Germline loops: CDR1 KGHSH, CDR2 LQKENI. V lost 0 bases, J lost 5 bases, and 17 bases lay in between. CDR3 length equals 17 residues. In nucleotides, the CDR3 is TGTGCCAGCTCACCACCAGCGGAACAAAGGGAAAACAATGAGCAGTTCTTC. This gives the protein CASSPPAEQRENNEQFF. Complete variable domain (other parts from reference TRBV18 and TRBJ2-1): NAGVMQNPRHLVRRRGQEARLRCSPMKGHSHVYWYRQLPEEGLKFMVYLQKENIIDESGMPKERFSAEFPKEGPSILRIQQVVRGDSAAYFCASSPPAEQRENNEQFFGPGTRLTVL.

This sequence joins TRBV24-1 and TRBJ2-3, with 9 bases that match TRBD2. J was trimmed by 5 bases and V by 10 bases; bases with no gene match: 6. The CDR3 is 13 amino acids. CDR1 KGHDR and CDR2 SFDVKD come from the germline V gene. In DNA form, the CDR3 reads TGTGCCACAAAGCGGGGGGAGAAAGATACGCAGTATTTT. Its protein product is CATKRGEKDTQYF.